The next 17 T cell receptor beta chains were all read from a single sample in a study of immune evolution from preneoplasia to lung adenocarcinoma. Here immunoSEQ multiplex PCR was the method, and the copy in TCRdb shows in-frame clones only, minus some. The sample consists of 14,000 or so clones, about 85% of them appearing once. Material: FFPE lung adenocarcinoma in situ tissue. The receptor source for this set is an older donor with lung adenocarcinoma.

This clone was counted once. The CDR3 spells CAWSIGTTISYEQYF. The CDR3, as DNA: TGTGCCTGGAGTATTGGGACTACCATCTCCTACGAGCAGTACTTC. The rearrangement links TRBV30 to TRBJ2-7; 7 bases line up with TRBD2. Germline assignment: CDR1 GTSNPN and CDR2 SVGIG (reference sequence). The length of the CDR3 is 15 residues. The junction had 7 bases not matched to a gene; V was cut back by 2 bases and J by 0 bases.

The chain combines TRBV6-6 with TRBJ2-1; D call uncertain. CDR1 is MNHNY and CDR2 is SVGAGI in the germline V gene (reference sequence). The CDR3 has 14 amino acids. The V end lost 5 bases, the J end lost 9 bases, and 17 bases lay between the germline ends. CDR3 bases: TGTGCCAGCAGTATTTTGTCTACGGTGGGTGAGCAGTTCTTC. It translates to CASSILSTVGEQFF.

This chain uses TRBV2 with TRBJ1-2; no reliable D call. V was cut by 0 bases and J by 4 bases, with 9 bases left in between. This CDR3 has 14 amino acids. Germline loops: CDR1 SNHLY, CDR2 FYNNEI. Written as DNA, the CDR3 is TGTGCCAGCAGTGAAGCGGGCAGAAGCTATGGCTACACCTTC. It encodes CASSEAGRSYGYTF.

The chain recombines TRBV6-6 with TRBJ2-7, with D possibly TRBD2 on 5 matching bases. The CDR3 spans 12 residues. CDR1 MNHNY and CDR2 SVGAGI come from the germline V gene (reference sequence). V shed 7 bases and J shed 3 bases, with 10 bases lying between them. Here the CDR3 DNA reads TGTGCCAGCAACTCACTAGGCTACGAGCAGTACTTC. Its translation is CASNSLGYEQYF.

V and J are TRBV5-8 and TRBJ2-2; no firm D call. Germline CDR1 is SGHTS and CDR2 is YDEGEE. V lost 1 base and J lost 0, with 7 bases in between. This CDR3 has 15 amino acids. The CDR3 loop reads CASSLLPANTGELFF. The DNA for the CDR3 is TGTGCCAGCAGCTTGCTTCCGGCGAACACCGGGGAGCTGTTTTTT. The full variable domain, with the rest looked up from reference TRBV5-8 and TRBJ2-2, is EAGVTQSPTHLIKTRGQQATLRCSPISGHTSVYWYQQALGLGLQFLLWYDEGEERNRGNFPPRFSGRQFPNYSSELNVNALELEDSALYLCASSLLPANTGELFFGEGSRLTVL.

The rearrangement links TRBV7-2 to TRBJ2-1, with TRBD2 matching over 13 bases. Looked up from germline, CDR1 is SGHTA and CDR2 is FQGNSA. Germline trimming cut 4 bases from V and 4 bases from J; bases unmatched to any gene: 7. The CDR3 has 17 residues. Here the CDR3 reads CASSSLRTSGRYNEQFF. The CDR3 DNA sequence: TGTGCCAGCAGCTCCCTTCGGACTAGCGGGAGATACAATGAGCAGTTCTTC.

The CDR3 DNA is TGCAGCGCCGGGAACACTGAAGCTTTCTTT. It yields the protein CSAGNTEAFF. The chain links TRBV29-1 to TRBJ1-1; unclear D gene. Trimming removed 7 bases from V and 1 base from J, with 4 bases in between. This CDR3 contains 10 residues. Germline lookup yields CDR1 SQVTM and CDR2 ANQGSEA.

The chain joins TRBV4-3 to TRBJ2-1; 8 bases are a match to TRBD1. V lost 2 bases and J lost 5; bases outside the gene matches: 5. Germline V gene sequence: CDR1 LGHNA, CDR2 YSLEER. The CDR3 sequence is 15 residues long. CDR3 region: CASSQLGTGDNEQFF. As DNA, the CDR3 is TGCGCCAGCAGCCAACTGGGGACAGGAGACAATGAGCAGTTCTTC.

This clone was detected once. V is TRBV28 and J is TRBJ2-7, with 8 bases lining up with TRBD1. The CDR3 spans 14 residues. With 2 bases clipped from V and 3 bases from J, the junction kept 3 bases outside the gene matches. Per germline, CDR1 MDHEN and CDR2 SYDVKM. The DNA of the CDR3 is TGTGCCAGCAGTTTAACCGGACAGGGCTACGAGCAGTACTTC. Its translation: CASSLTGQGYEQYF.

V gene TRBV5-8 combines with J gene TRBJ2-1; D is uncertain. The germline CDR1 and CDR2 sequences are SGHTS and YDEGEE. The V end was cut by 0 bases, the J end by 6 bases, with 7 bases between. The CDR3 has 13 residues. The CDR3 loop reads CASSLDYSNEQFF. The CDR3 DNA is TGTGCCAGCAGCTTGGACTACAGCAATGAGCAGTTCTTC.

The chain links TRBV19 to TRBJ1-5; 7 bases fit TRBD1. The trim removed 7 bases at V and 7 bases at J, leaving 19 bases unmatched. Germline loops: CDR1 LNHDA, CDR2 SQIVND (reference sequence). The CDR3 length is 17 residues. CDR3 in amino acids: CASTGTGDSGPGQPQHF. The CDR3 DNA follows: TGTGCCAGTACAGGGACGGGGGACAGCGGCCCGGGGCAGCCCCAGCATTTT. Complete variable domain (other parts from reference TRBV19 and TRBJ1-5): DGGITQSPKYLFRKEGQNVTLSCEQNLNHDAMYWYRQDPGQGLRLIYYSQIVNDFQKGDIAEGYSVSREKKESFPLTVTSAQKNPTAFYLCASTGTGDSGPGQPQHFGDGTRLSIL.

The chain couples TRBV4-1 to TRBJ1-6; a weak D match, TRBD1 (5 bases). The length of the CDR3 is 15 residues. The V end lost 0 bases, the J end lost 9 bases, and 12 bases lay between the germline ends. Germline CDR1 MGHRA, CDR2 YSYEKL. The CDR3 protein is CASSQETVGGSPLHF. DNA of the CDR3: TGCGCCAGCAGCCAAGAAACCGTTGGGGGTTCACCCCTCCACTTT.

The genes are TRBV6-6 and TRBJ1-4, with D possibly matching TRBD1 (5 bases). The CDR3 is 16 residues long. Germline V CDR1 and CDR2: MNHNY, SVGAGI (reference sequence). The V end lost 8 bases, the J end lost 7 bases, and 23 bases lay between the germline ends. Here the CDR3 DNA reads TGTGCCAGCGTGCAGTCCGGGGACCGGGGGGGTGAAAAACTGTTTTTT. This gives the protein CASVQSGDRGGEKLFF.

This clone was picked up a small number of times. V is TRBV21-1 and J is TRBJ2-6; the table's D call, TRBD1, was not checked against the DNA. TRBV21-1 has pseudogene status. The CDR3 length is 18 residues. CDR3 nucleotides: TGTGCCAGCAGCGTGGGCATGCTACAACAAAGTCGGGCCAACGTCCTGACTTTC. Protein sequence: CASSVGMLQQSRANVLTF.

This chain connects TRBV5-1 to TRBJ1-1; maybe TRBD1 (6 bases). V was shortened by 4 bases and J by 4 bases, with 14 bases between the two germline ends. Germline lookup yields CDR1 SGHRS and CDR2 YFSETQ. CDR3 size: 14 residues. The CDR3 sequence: CASSTGTILTEAFF. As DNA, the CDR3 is TGCGCCAGCAGCACGGGGACAATTCTCACTGAAGCTTTCTTT.

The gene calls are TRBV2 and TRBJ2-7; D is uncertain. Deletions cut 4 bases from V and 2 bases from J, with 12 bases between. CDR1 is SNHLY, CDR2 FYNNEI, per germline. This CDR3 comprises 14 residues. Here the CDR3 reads CASSVSETTYEQYF. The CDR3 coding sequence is TGTGCCAGCAGTGTGAGCGAGACAACCTACGAGCAGTACTTC. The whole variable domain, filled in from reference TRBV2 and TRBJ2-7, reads EPEVTQTPSHQVTQMGQEVILRCVPISNHLYFYWYRQILGQKVEFLVSFYNNEISEKSEIFDDQFSVERPDGSNFTLKIRSTKLEDSAMYFCASSVSETTYEQYFGPGTRLTVT.

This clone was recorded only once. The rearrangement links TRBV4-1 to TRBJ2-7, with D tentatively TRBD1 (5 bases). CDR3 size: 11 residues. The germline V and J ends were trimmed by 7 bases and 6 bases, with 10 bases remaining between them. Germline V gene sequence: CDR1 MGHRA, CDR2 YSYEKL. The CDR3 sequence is CASMGLREQYF. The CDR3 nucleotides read TGCGCCAGCATGGGGCTCCGCGAGCAGTACTTC.